These 23 T cell receptor beta chains were sequenced from one sample in a study of early T cells in non-severe SARS-CoV-2 infection. TCRdb re-called the 5' RACE reads through MiXCR, storing one row per CDR3 protein. The sample carries about 62,000 distinct CDR3 sequences, less than 10% recorded once. What was sequenced was whole blood. The receptors were sampled from an adult who was a healthcare worker with PCR-confirmed SARS-CoV-2 infection or an uninfected control (not recorded which).

This clonotype was detected ten times or more. The chain employs TRBV18 and TRBJ2-3; 9 nucleotides line up with TRBD2. The CDR3 extends over 15 amino acids. Germline lookup yields CDR1 KGHSH and CDR2 LQKENI. V gave up 5 bases and J gave up 2 bases; unmatched junction bases: 5. CDR3: CASSRSGGNTDTQYF. In nucleotides, the CDR3 is TGTGCCAGCTCAAGAAGCGGGGGGAACACAGATACGCAGTATTTT.

This clonotype came up a few times. The chain couples TRBV6-1 to TRBJ2-3; D gene unclear. The CDR3 covers 14 residues. V shed 2 bases and J shed 1 base, with 7 bases lying between them. Germline V CDR1 and CDR2: MNHNS, SASEGT. CDR3 in DNA: TGTGCCAGCAGTGAAATGGCAGGCACAGATACGCAGTATTTT. Its protein product is CASSEMAGTDTQYF.

This clonotype was recorded at least ten times. The gene calls are TRBV5-4 and TRBJ1-3; 8 positions agree with TRBD1. Trimming cost V 5 bases and J 0 bases; bases outside gene matches: 7. Germline-derived CDR1 and CDR2 are SGHNT and YYREEE (reference sequence). The CDR3 has 16 residues. The CDR3 sequence: CASSPRTGSSGNTIYF. The CDR3 DNA reads as TGTGCCAGCAGTCCAAGGACAGGGAGCTCTGGAAACACCATATATTTT.

This clonotype occurred a few times. The chain is built from TRBV20-1 and TRBJ2-1, with 9 bases matching TRBD1. With V trimmed by 0 bases and J by 0 bases, 12 bases remained unmatched. The germline gives CDR1 DFQATT, CDR2 SNEGSKA (reference sequence). The CDR3 spans 19 residues. CDR3 DNA: TGCAGTGCTAGAGAACTTGGGACAGGGTTTCAGAGCTCCTACAATGAGCAGTTCTTC. It yields the protein CSARELGTGFQSSYNEQFF.

The rearrangement uses TRBV5-1 and TRBJ2-3; D remains unclear. V lost 4 bases and J 3 bases, leaving 6 bases between the germline ends. CDR1 is SGHRS, CDR2 YFSETQ, per germline. This CDR3 is built from 12 residues. CDR3 DNA sequence: TGCGCCAGCAGCCATACAACAGATACGCAGTATTTT. Its translation: CASSHTTDTQYF.

This clonotype was seen more than once but under ten times. The V call is TRBV2, the J call TRBJ1-1; possibly TRBD1 for D (6 bases). The V gene's germline CDR1 is SNHLY and CDR2 FYNNEI. There are 16 residues in the CDR3. Trimming cost V 9 bases and J 1 base, with 21 bases left between them. Here the CDR3 DNA reads TGTGCCAGTATACCGATGACCGGGACAACGAACACTGAAGCTTTCTTT. It specifies CASIPMTGTTNTEAFF.

This clonotype was seen a handful of times. This sequence joins TRBV30 and TRBJ2-3; the D is unclear. This CDR3 has 16 residues. The germline V and J ends were trimmed by 2 bases and 0 bases, with 15 bases remaining between them. The germline V gene encodes CDR1 GTSNPN and CDR2 SVGIG (reference sequence). The CDR3 DNA follows: TGTGCCTGGAGTCCCTCATGGGATTCTAGCACAGATACGCAGTATTTT. This encodes CAWSPSWDSSTDTQYF.

A note on this clonotype: This may arise from a read error, as a much more abundant clone is one base away. The gene calls are TRBV27 and TRBJ2-5; D is possibly TRBD1 or TRBD2 (5 bases each). V lost 0 bases to trimming and J lost 9 bases, with 14 bases between them. The CDR3 loop spans 14 amino acids. CDR1 is MNHEY, CDR2 SMNVEV, per germline (reference sequence). CDR3: CASSLSDSRESQYF. The CDR3 nucleotides are TGTGCCAGCAGTTTATCCGACAGTAGGGAGTCCCAGTACTTC.

At least ten counts were recorded for this clonotype. V usage is TRBV30 and J usage is TRBJ1-5; D is possibly TRBD1 (6 bases). V shed 5 bases and J shed 2 bases, with 13 bases lying between them. The CDR3 extends over 14 amino acids. CDR1 and CDR2 (germline): GTSNPN, SVGIG (reference sequence). CDR3 sequence (DNA): TGTGCCTGGTCACAGGGCGCGGGCAATCAGCCCCAGCATTTT. This sequence encodes CAWSQGAGNQPQHF.

This clonotype has just a few counts. This chain links TRBV2 with TRBJ2-7; D perhaps matches TRBD2 (5 bases). The CDR3 length is 13 residues. V shed 7 bases and J shed 4 bases, with 14 bases lying between them. The germline V gene has CDR1 SNHLY and CDR2 FYNNEI. CDR3 protein: CASTLGLWYEQYV. DNA for the CDR3: TGTGCCAGCACCCTCGGACTCTGGTACGAGCAGTACGTC.

This clonotype was picked up many times. The rearrangement uses TRBV30 and TRBJ2-5; 9 nucleotides line up with TRBD2. Germline CDR1 GTSNPN, CDR2 SVGIG (reference sequence). The CDR3 is 11 residues long. The CDR3 loop is CAYGLAETQYF. The CDR3 nucleotides read TGTGCTTACGGACTAGCGGAGACCCAGTACTTC.

This clonotype was counted at least ten times. The rearrangement links TRBV3-1 to TRBJ1-2; D is unclear. Trimming left V 1 base short and J 4 bases short, with 7 bases between. The CDR3 runs to 13 residues. Germline V gene data show CDR1 as LGHDT and CDR2 as YNNKEL (reference sequence). DNA of the CDR3: TGTGCCAGCAGCCAAGGGTTCGGCTATGGCTACACCTTC. Protein product: CASSQGFGYGYTF. Looking up the rest from reference TRBV3-1 and TRBJ1-2 gives the full variable domain: DTAVSQTPKYLVTQMGNDKSIKCEQNLGHDTMYWYKQDSKKFLKIMFSYNNKELIINETVPNRFSPKSPDKAHLNLHINSLELGDSAVYFCASSQGFGYGYTFGSGTRLTVV.

This clonotype came up a few times. The chain uses TRBV9 and TRBJ2-2; 9 bases fit TRBD2. Trimming removed 3 bases from V and 7 bases from J; junction bases left unmatched: 10. This CDR3 has 16 amino acids. The germline V gene encodes CDR1 SGDLS and CDR2 YYNGEE. DNA for the CDR3: TGTGCCAGCAGCGACCGGCGGGGGGGCTCCGGCGGGGAGCTGTTTTTT. Translation gives CASSDRRGGSGGELFF.

This chain connects TRBV20-1 to TRBJ2-6; D is unclear. The germline V and J ends were trimmed by 3 bases and 0 bases, with 3 bases remaining between them. This CDR3 is 13 amino acids long. Germline-derived CDR1 and CDR2 are DFQATT and SNEGSKA (reference sequence). The CDR3 DNA reads as TGCAGTGCTAGCGGCTCTGGGGCCAACGTCCTGACTTTC. Translating gives CSASGSGANVLTF.

The gene calls are TRBV28 and TRBJ2-2, with 9 bases fitting TRBD1. V lost 2 bases to trimming and J lost 1 base; unmatched junction nucleotides: 8. CDR1 is MDHEN, CDR2 SYDVKM, per germline. The CDR3 extends over 18 amino acids. The CDR3 nucleotides read TGTGCCAGCAGTTTAATCCCCGGGGGACAGGGGAACACCGGGGAGCTGTTTTTT. Residues: CASSLIPGGQGNTGELFF.

CDR3 DNA sequence: TGTGCCAGCAGTTTAACAAGGACCTATGGCTACACCTTC. This gives the protein CASSLTRTYGYTF. The chain is built from TRBV12-3 or TRBV12-4 and TRBJ1-2; D is uncertain. CDR3 length: 13 residues. The ends were cut back, 2 bases at V and 4 bases at J, with 8 bases in the middle.

The V and J genes are TRBV7-2 and TRBJ2-3; tentative D call: TRBD2 (7 bases). The CDR3 has 14 amino acids. V gave up 6 bases and J gave up 4 bases, with 14 bases separating them. The germline CDR1 and CDR2 sequences are SGHTA and FQGNSA. The CDR3 coding sequence is TGTGCCAGCAGTCGGGGGGCGCGCGCAGATACGCAGTATTTT. Encoded protein: CASSRGARADTQYF. Looking up the rest from reference TRBV7-2 and TRBJ2-3 gives the full variable domain: GAGVSQSPSNKVTEKGKDVELRCDPISGHTALYWYRQSLGQGLEFLIYFQGNSAPDKSGLPSDRFSAERTGGSVSTLTIQRTQQEDSAVYLCASSRGARADTQYFGPGTRLTVL.

Only a few counts were recorded for this clonotype. The gene calls are TRBV2 and TRBJ1-5, with TRBD1 as a possible D gene (6 bases). Per the germline V gene, CDR1 is SNHLY and CDR2 is FYNNEI. The CDR3 extends over 13 amino acids. Trimming cost V 6 bases and J 2 bases, with 8 bases left between them. CDR3 nucleotide sequence: TGTGCCAGCAGCGGGGGCCGCAATCAGCCCCAGCATTTT. Amino acids: CASSGGRNQPQHF.

This clonotype came up a few times. The V and J genes are TRBV5-1 and TRBJ2-2; TRBD1 agrees at 8 bases. This CDR3 region has 14 residues. Germline loops: CDR1 SGHRS, CDR2 YFSETQ. V lost 4 bases, J lost 7 bases, and 6 bases stayed unmatched. The CDR3 DNA reads TGCGCCAGCAGCCAGGACAGGGCCGGCGGGGAGCTGTTTTTT. Translating gives CASSQDRAGGELFF.

J is TRBJ1-1 and V is TRBV10-2; the D gene is possibly TRBD1 (5 bases). Germline V gene sequence: CDR1 WSHSY, CDR2 SAAADI. There are 13 residues in the CDR3. V gave up 4 bases and J gave up 1 base, with 7 bases separating them. CDR3 sequence reads: CASSGTPNTEAFF. The CDR3 nucleotides read TGCGCCAGCAGTGGGACACCGAACACTGAAGCTTTCTTT.

The chain links TRBV21-1 to TRBJ2-2. TRBV21-1 is noted as a pseudogene. The CDR3 runs 11 residues. The CDR3: CEETGTGELFF. In nucleotides, the CDR3 is TGTGAGGAGACGGGCACCGGGGAGCTGTTTTTT.

The chain uses TRBV11-2 and TRBJ1-1; a weak D match, TRBD1 (5 bases). This CDR3 contains 16 residues. Germline CDR1 and CDR2: SGHAT and FQNNGV. Trimming left V 1 base short and J 0 bases short, with 12 bases between. The DNA of the CDR3 is TGTGCCAGCAGCTTAGTAAGTACAGGAGTGAACACTGAAGCTTTCTTT. Protein product: CASSLVSTGVNTEAFF.

This clonotype showed up just a few times. The DNA for the CDR3 is TGTGCCAGCAGCTTAGGTGAAGGGGCATGGAGCACAGATACGCAGTATTTT. This gives the protein CASSLGEGAWSTDTQYF. The chain employs TRBV7-2 and TRBJ2-3; TRBD1 is a possible D gene (5 bases). Trimming cost V 1 base and J 0 bases, with 14 bases left between them. This CDR3 comprises 17 residues. The germline V gene encodes CDR1 SGHTA and CDR2 FQGNSA.